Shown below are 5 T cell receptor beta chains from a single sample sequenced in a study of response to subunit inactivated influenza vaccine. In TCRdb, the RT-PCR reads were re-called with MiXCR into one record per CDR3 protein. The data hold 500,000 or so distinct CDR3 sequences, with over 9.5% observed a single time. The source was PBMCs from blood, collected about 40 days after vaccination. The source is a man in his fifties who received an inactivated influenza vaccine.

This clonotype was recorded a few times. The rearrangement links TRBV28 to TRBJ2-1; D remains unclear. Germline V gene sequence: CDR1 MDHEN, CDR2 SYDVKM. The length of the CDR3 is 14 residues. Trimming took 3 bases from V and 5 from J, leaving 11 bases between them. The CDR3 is CASSFERPDNEQFF. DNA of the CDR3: TGTGCCAGCAGTTTCGAACGACCTGACAATGAGCAGTTCTTC. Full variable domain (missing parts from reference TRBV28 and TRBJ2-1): DVKVTQSSRYLVKRTGEKVFLECVQDMDHENMFWYRQDPGLGLRLIYFSYDVKMKEKGDIPEGYSVSREKKERFSLILESASTNQTSMYLCASSFERPDNEQFFGPGTRLTVL.

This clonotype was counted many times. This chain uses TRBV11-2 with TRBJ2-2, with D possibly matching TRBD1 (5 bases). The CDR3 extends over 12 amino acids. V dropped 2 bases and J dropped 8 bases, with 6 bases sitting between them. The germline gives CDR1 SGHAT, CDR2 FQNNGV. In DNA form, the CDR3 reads TGTGCCAGCAGCTTAAGGGGTGGGGAGCTGTTTTTT. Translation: CASSLRGGELFF.

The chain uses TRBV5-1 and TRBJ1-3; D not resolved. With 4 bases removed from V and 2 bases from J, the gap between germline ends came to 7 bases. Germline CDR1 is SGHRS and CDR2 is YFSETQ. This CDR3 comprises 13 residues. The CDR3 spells CASSGAAGNTIYF. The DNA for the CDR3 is TGCGCCAGCAGCGGAGCGGCTGGAAACACCATATATTTT.

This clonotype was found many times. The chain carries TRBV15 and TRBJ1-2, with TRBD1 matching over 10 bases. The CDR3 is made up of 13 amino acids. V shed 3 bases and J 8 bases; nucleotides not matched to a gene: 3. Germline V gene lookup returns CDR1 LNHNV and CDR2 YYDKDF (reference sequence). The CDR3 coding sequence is TGTGCCACCAGCAGCGGGACAGGGGCCGGCTACACCTTC. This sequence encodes CATSSGTGAGYTF.

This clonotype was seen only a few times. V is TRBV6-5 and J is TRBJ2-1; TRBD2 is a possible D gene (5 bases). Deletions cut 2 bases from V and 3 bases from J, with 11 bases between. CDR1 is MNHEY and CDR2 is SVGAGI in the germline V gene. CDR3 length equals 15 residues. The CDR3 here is CASSYTGNGYNEQFF. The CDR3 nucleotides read TGTGCCAGCAGTTACACGGGGAACGGCTACAATGAGCAGTTCTTC.